This T cell receptor (beta chain) was sequenced in a study of vaccination effects on CD4 cells after COVID-19. A word on this clone: What it binds is not known.

Before sequencing took place, the ViraFEST assay used viral peptide pools to expand antigen-specific CD4+ T cells. Once cultured for roughly 10 days, the cells underwent separation to obtain CD4+ T cells. Prior SARS-CoV-2 infection was absent in the vaccine recipients, as shown by negative nucleocapsid antibodies. The table came from immunoSEQ multiplex PCR; TCRdb's copy has only in-frame clones and leaves some out. The sample contains about 65,000 clones, 65% to 85% of which appear only once. CDR1 is SNHLY and CDR2 is FYNNEI in the germline V gene. V lost 3 bases and J lost 14, with 11 bases in between. The CDR3 is 11 residues long.

The V call is TRBV2, the J call TRBJ2-4; tentatively, D is TRBD1 (6 bases). The input for sequencing was CD4+ T cells from PBMCs cultured with HCoV-NL63 spike peptides, taken before COVID-19 vaccination. The receptor was isolated from a human donor who received a COVID-19 vaccine. DNA for the CDR3: TGTGCCAGCAGTGAGTGGACAGACGAGTACTTC. Its protein is CASSEWTDEYF.